These 24 T cell receptor beta chains were all obtained from the same sample, sequenced in a study of tissue T cells after allogeneic stem cell transplantation. Repertoires were generated with immunoSEQ multiplex PCR, while TCRdb's copy carries only in-frame clones and drops some. The sample holds a few hundred clones, 73% seen once. The sequenced sample was blood, obtained at autopsy. All receptors come from a female patient between 18 and 55 years old with steroid-refractory graft-versus-host disease after an allogeneic stem cell transplant. Among the T cells, some may be from the graft donor.

The chain joins TRBV15 to TRBJ2-5; D is ambiguous. The CDR3 totals 15 residues. Trimming shortened V by 5 bases and J by 3 bases, and 16 bases separated the two germline ends. Germline assignment: CDR1 LNHNV and CDR2 YYDKDF (reference sequence). Here the CDR3 DNA reads TGTGCCACCAGCCCCACAGTGGGCACCAAAGAGACCCAGTACTTC. Translating gives CATSPTVGTKETQYF.

The J gene is TRBJ1-4, the V gene TRBV6-5, with 8 nucleotides matching TRBD1. Germline-derived CDR1 and CDR2 are MNHEY and SVGAGI. The trim removed 4 bases at V and 7 bases at J, leaving 5 bases unmatched. The CDR3 loop spans 14 amino acids. The CDR3 coding sequence is TGTGCCAGCAGTTGGACAGGGTTGGGTGAAAAACTGTTTTTT. This translates into CASSWTGLGEKLFF.

V usage is TRBV2 and J usage is TRBJ1-2, with TRBD1 matching 12 bases. V was clipped by 6 bases and J by 8 bases; unmatched bases: 13. The V gene's germline CDR1 is SNHLY and CDR2 FYNNEI. This CDR3 is built from 16 residues. CDR3 DNA: TGTGCCAGCAGACGTAAGGGACAGGGGGCTTTTCGCGGCTACACCTTC. Translated: CASRRKGQGAFRGYTF.

This sequence joins TRBV27 and TRBJ2-2; tentative D call: TRBD1 (5 bases). The CDR3 has 15 amino acids. Germline CDR1 reads MNHEY; CDR2 reads SMNVEV (reference sequence). Trimming removed 3 bases at V and 5 bases at J, with 13 bases between. In DNA, the CDR3 is TGTGCCAGCAGTTTTCCTACAGGTGGAACCGGGGAGCTGTTTTTT. Translation gives CASSFPTGGTGELFF.

The V gene is TRBV9, the J gene TRBJ2-7; 8 nucleotides agree with TRBD2. The CDR3 has 15 residues. V was clipped by 2 bases and J by 2 bases; unmatched bases: 6. Germline loops: CDR1 SGDLS, CDR2 YYNGEE. In DNA form, the CDR3 reads TGTGCCAGCAGCGTGGGGGTAGCGGGGACCTACGAGCAGTACTTC. This sequence encodes CASSVGVAGTYEQYF.

The rearrangement links TRBV5-1 to TRBJ2-7; D remains ambiguous. The CDR3 totals 13 residues. CDR1 is SGHRS, CDR2 YFSETQ, per germline. Trimming removed 4 bases at V and 3 bases at J, with 11 bases between. CDR3 coding DNA: TGCGCCAGCAGCCCGGGTCGGAACTACGAGCAGTACTTC. This codes for CASSPGRNYEQYF.

By share of the sample, this clone is hyperexpanded. This sequence joins TRBV28 and TRBJ2-7; no clear D gene. This CDR3 contains 11 residues. Germline V gives CDR1 MDHEN, CDR2 SYDVKM. Between the trimmed V and J ends, which lost 7 bases and 3 bases, there was a span of 7 bases. CDR3 in DNA: TGTGCCAGCAACTGGAACTACGAGCAGTACTTC. This encodes CASNWNYEQYF.

The gene calls are TRBV6-1 and TRBJ2-1; D tentatively fits TRBD1 or TRBD2 (5 bases each). CDR1 is MNHNS, CDR2 SASEGT, per germline. This CDR3 spans 16 amino acids. Trimming stripped 4 bases from V and 4 bases from J, with 17 bases between. CDR3: CASSGLVRGRYNEQFF. CDR3 DNA sequence: TGTGCCAGCAGTGGCCTGGTGAGGGGCAGATACAATGAGCAGTTCTTC.

The chain carries TRBV12-5 and TRBJ1-2; D may be TRBD1 (5 bases). Germline V CDR1 and CDR2: LGHNT, FRNRAP. This CDR3 spans 15 amino acids. V was shortened by 5 bases and J by 4 bases, with 17 bases between the two germline ends. The CDR3 DNA sequence: TGTGCTAGTGGTCCTCCCCCTGGGACCACCTATGGCTACACCTTC. Translation: CASGPPPGTTYGYTF.

This chain links TRBV6-5 with TRBJ2-1; 8 bases line up with TRBD2. The CDR3 consists of 13 residues. Losses at the gene ends were 8 bases for V and 1 base for J; bases not matched to a gene: 1. Germline CDR1 is MNHEY and CDR2 is SVGAGI. The CDR3 loop reads CASGTRSYNEQFF. The CDR3, as DNA: TGTGCCAGCGGGACTAGATCCTACAATGAGCAGTTCTTC.

The V call is TRBV5-1, the J call TRBJ2-7, with TRBD2 matching 14 bases. Germline loops: CDR1 SGHRS, CDR2 YFSETQ. This CDR3 is built from 15 residues. V lost 4 bases to trimming and J lost 4 bases; unmatched junction nucleotides: 4. For the CDR3, the DNA is TGCGCCAGCAGCGCCGGGACTAGCGGGAGTTACGAGCAGTACTTC. Its translation is CASSAGTSGSYEQYF.

This clone came up once. This chain joins TRBV29-1 and TRBJ2-1; TRBD1 matches at 7 bases. V was clipped by 1 base and J by 5 bases; unmatched bases: 5. Germline CDR1 SQVTM, CDR2 ANQGSEA. The CDR3 sequence is 14 residues long. This CDR3 reads CSVEAGTADNEQFF. DNA for the CDR3: TGCAGCGTTGAAGCTGGGACAGCCGACAATGAGCAGTTCTTC.

This clone was observed a few times. The chain uses TRBV28 and TRBJ2-3, with 9 bases identical to TRBD1. The V segment lost 7 bases and the J segment 5 bases; nucleotides outside the gene matches: 7. The CDR3 sequence is 14 residues long. Germline loops: CDR1 MDHEN, CDR2 SYDVKM. The CDR3 loop is CASTLTGGIDTQYF. CDR3 coding DNA: TGTGCCAGCACCCTAACAGGGGGCATAGATACGCAGTATTTT.

This clone was found a few times. This chain joins TRBV6-1 and TRBJ2-5; no clear D gene. Trimming left V 2 bases short and J 2 bases short, with 12 bases between. Per the germline V gene, CDR1 is MNHNS and CDR2 is SASEGT. This CDR3 spans 15 amino acids. DNA for the CDR3: TGTGCCAGCAGTGAAAGTCCGATAATGCAAGAGACCCAGTACTTC. Residues: CASSESPIMQETQYF.

By proportion, this clone is large. This chain uses TRBV21-1 with TRBJ2-5; the D call of TRBD2 is as the table states it, not checked on the DNA. TRBV21-1 is annotated as a pseudogene. There are 15 residues in the CDR3. CDR3 DNA sequence: TGTGCCAGCCCTTCGGGGAGGGCCCTCAGAGAGACCCAGTACTTC. Amino acids: CASPSGRALRETQYF.

The V gene is TRBV29-1, the J gene TRBJ1-6; D unclear. This CDR3 has 15 amino acids. Germline lookup yields CDR1 SQVTM and CDR2 ANQGSEA. Deletions cut 8 bases from V and 9 bases from J, with 23 bases between. The CDR3: CSPVPALMVGSPLHF. The CDR3, as DNA: TGCAGCCCTGTCCCCGCCCTCATGGTCGGTTCACCCCTCCACTTT.

In its sample, this clone was seen once. CDR3 region: CASSQWIGAPQPQHF. CDR3 nucleotide sequence: TGCGCCAGCAGCCAATGGATCGGGGCCCCTCAGCCCCAGCATTTT. The chain links TRBV4-1 to TRBJ1-5; a possible D gene is TRBD1 (5 bases). V lost 2 bases to trimming and J lost 6 bases, with 14 bases between them. This CDR3 is built from 15 residues. Germline V gene sequence: CDR1 MGHRA, CDR2 YSYEKL.

This clone has a handful of counts. The chain has TRBV21-1 and TRBJ1-2; TRBD1 is the table's D call and was not checked against the DNA. TRBV21-1 is tagged as a pseudogene. The CDR3 is 15 amino acids. The CDR3 loop is CASSSPGQTIRGYTF. CDR3 DNA sequence: TGTGCCAGCAGCTCGCCGGGACAAACAATTAGAGGCTACACCTTC.

The chain uses TRBV15 and TRBJ2-1, with 10 positions matching TRBD2. Germline assignment: CDR1 LNHNV and CDR2 YYDKDF (reference sequence). The ends lost 5 bases at V and 4 bases at J; junction bases unmatched: 11. The CDR3 is 17 residues long. CDR3 region: CATSRWTSGIIYNEQFF. The CDR3 DNA follows: TGTGCCACCAGCCGTTGGACTAGCGGAATAATTTACAATGAGCAGTTCTTC. Based on the CDR3 plus reference TRBV15 and TRBJ2-1, the full variable domain is DAMVIQNPRYQVTQFGKPVTLSCSQTLNHNVMYWYQQKSSQAPKLLFHYYDKDFNNEADTPDNFQSRRPNTSFCFLDIRSPGLGDTAMYLCATSRWTSGIIYNEQFFGPGTRLTVL.

The V and J genes are TRBV15 and TRBJ2-1, with 8 bases lining up with TRBD2. The germline gives CDR1 LNHNV, CDR2 YYDKDF (reference sequence). The CDR3 has 20 amino acids. V lost 2 bases and J lost 4; bases outside the gene matches: 19. CDR3 sequence (DNA): TGTGCCACCAGCAGACACCCCCTACCCTGGGCCGGGAGGGGTTACAATGAGCAGTTCTTC. Translation gives CATSRHPLPWAGRGYNEQFF.

In this sample, this clone is hyperexpanded. The V call is TRBV24-1, the J call TRBJ2-7; 9 bases match TRBD1. J gave up 0 bases and V 10 bases, and 3 bases lay outside the gene matches. Per the germline V gene, CDR1 is KGHDR and CDR2 is SFDVKD. The CDR3 totals 13 residues. In DNA, the CDR3 is TGTGCCACTTGGGACAGGGCCTCCTACGAGCAGTACTTC. Encoded protein: CATWDRASYEQYF.

The chain couples TRBV27 to TRBJ2-3, with no clear D. Germline V CDR1 and CDR2: MNHEY, SMNVEV (reference sequence). The CDR3 is made up of 10 amino acids. V lost 6 bases and J 7 bases, leaving 5 bases between the germline ends. In DNA form, the CDR3 reads TGTGCCAGCAGGGGGTATACGCAGTATTTT. This codes for CASRGYTQYF.

The chain employs TRBV7-6 and TRBJ1-3, with a weak D call TRBD1 (5 bases). The CDR3 covers 15 residues. The V and J ends lost 5 bases and 2 bases respectively, with 13 bases between them. Germline CDR1 reads SGHVS; CDR2 reads FNYEAQ. The CDR3 bases are TGTGCCAGCAGCCCGACAGCTAACACTGGAAACACCATATATTTT. This encodes CASSPTANTGNTIYF. Full variable domain (missing parts from reference TRBV7-6 and TRBJ1-3): GAGVSQSPRYKVTKRGQDVALRCDPISGHVSLYWYRQALGQGPEFLTYFNYEAQQDKSGLPNDRFSAERPEGSISTLTIQRTEQRDSAMYRCASSPTANTGNTIYFGEGSWLTVV.

This chain connects TRBV19 to TRBJ1-1; 7 bases map to TRBD1. This CDR3 comprises 13 residues. V dropped 8 bases and J dropped 0; count of bases not matched to a gene: 3. CDR1 LNHDA and CDR2 SQIVND come from the germline V gene (reference sequence). The CDR3 protein is CASSGQLNTEAFF. As DNA, the CDR3 is TGTGCCAGTTCGGGACAGTTGAACACTGAAGCTTTCTTT.